Presented here are 18 T cell receptor beta chains from one specimen sequenced in a study of T cell responses to AZD1222 COVID-19 vaccine. Libraries were prepared by immunoSEQ multiplex PCR; TCRdb keeps only in-frame clonotypes and omits some of them. The sample holds around 100,000 clones, 88% seen once. Sequences were derived from peripheral blood, sampled on day 0 of AZD1222 vaccination. These receptors were obtained from an adult in good health.

The table lists this clone with a few counts. V and J are TRBV3-1 (or the pseudogene TRBV3-2) and TRBJ2-1, with D unresolved. With 1 base removed from V and 10 bases from J, the gap between germline ends came to 11 bases. In germline, CDR1 is LGHDT, CDR2 YNNKEL (reference sequence). The CDR3 extends over 13 amino acids. The CDR3: CASSQVGANEQFF. CDR3 DNA: TGTGCCAGCAGCCAAGTTGGAGCTAACGAGCAGTTCTTC.

V and J are TRBV7-9 and TRBJ2-2, with 10 nucleotides matching TRBD1. Trimming removed 8 bases from V and 6 bases from J; junction bases left unmatched: 6. The germline CDR1 and CDR2 sequences are SEHNR and FQNEAQ (reference sequence). CDR3 length equals 14 residues. CDR3 protein: CASLDRGRAGELFF. The CDR3 bases are TGTGCCAGCCTTGACAGGGGGCGCGCCGGGGAGCTGTTTTTT.

This chain connects TRBV7-9 to TRBJ1-1, with no clear D. Germline V gives CDR1 SEHNR, CDR2 FQNEAQ (reference sequence). Trimming removed 2 bases at V and 4 bases at J, with 20 bases between. This CDR3 contains 17 residues. The CDR3 DNA reads as TGTGCCAGCAGCTTAAATGCTATTGGGTCAGGAGGCACTGAAGCTTTCTTT. Translated: CASSLNAIGSGGTEAFF.

The chain has TRBV28 and TRBJ1-1; D is possibly TRBD1 (5 bases). Between the trimmed V and J ends, which lost 1 base and 6 bases, there was a span of 21 bases. This CDR3 comprises 17 residues. CDR1 and CDR2 (germline): MDHEN, SYDVKM. The CDR3 loop reads CASSLLQDFERGPEAFF. CDR3 in DNA: TGTGCCAGCAGTTTATTACAGGATTTTGAACGTGGCCCTGAAGCTTTCTTT.

A single count supports this clone. The chain is built from TRBV11-2 and TRBJ2-3; D gene unclear. CDR1 and CDR2 (germline): SGHAT, FQNNGV. Trimming took 6 bases from V and 2 from J, leaving 3 bases between them. This CDR3 has 11 amino acids. CDR3 amino acids: CASSHTDTQYF. Written as DNA, the CDR3 is TGTGCCAGCAGTCACACAGATACGCAGTATTTT.

The V and J genes are TRBV27 and TRBJ2-7; TRBD1 or TRBD2 may be the D gene (5 bases each). Germline V gene lookup returns CDR1 MNHEY and CDR2 SMNVEV (reference sequence). Trimming stripped 6 bases from V and 0 bases from J, with 15 bases between. This CDR3 is built from 15 residues. CDR3 in amino acids: CASSLAGDVSYEQYF. The CDR3 bases are TGTGCCAGCAGCCTCGCTGGGGACGTCTCCTACGAGCAGTACTTC.

The chain couples TRBV28 to TRBJ1-5, with TRBD1 matching over 7 bases. The CDR3 has 14 residues. With 3 bases clipped from V and 8 bases from J, the junction kept 7 bases outside the gene matches. Germline CDR1 and CDR2: MDHEN and SYDVKM. CDR3 loop: CASSFTGDAKPQHF. In DNA form, the CDR3 reads TGTGCCAGCAGTTTCACAGGGGATGCGAAGCCCCAGCATTTT.

J is TRBJ1-2 and V is TRBV5-1; no clear D. V was clipped by 4 bases and J by 7 bases, with 23 bases between them. CDR1 and CDR2 from the germline V gene are SGHRS and YFSETQ. The CDR3 spans 16 residues. This CDR3 reads CASSLGTASPNIGYTF. The CDR3 DNA follows: TGCGCCAGCAGCCTGGGCACGGCAAGTCCGAACATTGGCTACACCTTC.

The chain employs TRBV7-7 and TRBJ1-1, with 7 positions matching TRBD1. After removal of 3 bases from V and 5 bases from J, the junction contained 3 bases not matched to a gene. This CDR3 is built from 13 residues. The germline CDR1 and CDR2 sequences are SSHAT and FNYEAQ (reference sequence). The CDR3 region is CASSLNRGTEAFF. The CDR3 coding sequence is TGTGCCAGCAGCTTGAACAGGGGAACTGAAGCTTTCTTT.

The sample holds a few counts of this clone. This sequence joins TRBV18 and TRBJ2-1; TRBD2 matches at 13 bases. The V gene's germline CDR1 is KGHSH and CDR2 LQKENI. V gave up 8 bases and J gave up 6 bases; unmatched junction bases: 1. This CDR3 region has 13 residues. CDR3 DNA sequence: TGTGCCAGCACTAGCGGGAGGGCCAATGAGCAGTTCTTC. Residues: CASTSGRANEQFF.

The chain carries TRBV11-2 and TRBJ1-5; no clear D gene. Germline lookup yields CDR1 SGHAT and CDR2 FQNNGV. The V gene lost 2 bases and the J gene lost 1 base, with 6 bases spanning the gap. The CDR3 sequence is 14 residues long. CDR3: CASSLTQSNQPQHF. CDR3 in DNA: TGTGCCAGCAGCTTAACACAGAGCAATCAGCCCCAGCATTTT.

The rearrangement joins TRBV14 to TRBJ1-3, with D uncertain. The V and J ends lost 3 bases and 4 bases respectively, with 7 bases between them. Looked up from germline, CDR1 is SGHDN and CDR2 is FVKESK. The CDR3 contains 13 residues. The CDR3 region has the DNA TGTGCCAGCAGCCAGCAGGTGGGAAACACCATATATTTT. This gives the protein CASSQQVGNTIYF.

This clone showed up just once. The chain is built from TRBV6-5 and TRBJ2-7, with TRBD2 identical over 8 bases. This CDR3 contains 13 residues. Per the germline V gene, CDR1 is MNHEY and CDR2 is SVGAGI. The trim removed 8 bases at V and 4 bases at J, leaving 7 bases unmatched. Here the CDR3 reads CASVPGGGYEQYF. CDR3 coding DNA: TGTGCCAGCGTCCCGGGAGGGGGGTACGAGCAGTACTTC.

This clone was recorded only once. The rearrangement uses TRBV7-2 and TRBJ2-1, with 7 bases identical to TRBD2. The J segment lost 15 bases and the V segment lost 2 bases, leaving 10 bases of the junction unmatched. In germline, CDR1 is SGHTA, CDR2 FQGNSA. This CDR3 is built from 13 residues. CDR3 sequence (DNA): TGTGCCAGCAGCTTAAGGAGCGGGGTCGAACTGTTCTTC. As protein: CASSLRSGVELFF.

The chain carries TRBV29-1 and TRBJ1-2; D is undetermined. Germline V gives CDR1 SQVTM, CDR2 ANQGSEA. Trimming left V 7 bases short and J 4 bases short, with 10 bases between. The CDR3 spans 11 residues. The CDR3: CSAMFGYGYTF. CDR3 DNA: TGCAGCGCCATGTTCGGCTATGGCTACACCTTC. The full variable domain, in which reference TRBV29-1 and TRBJ1-2 provide the parts outside the CDR3, is SAVISQKPSRDICQRGTSLTIQCQVDSQVTMMFWYRQQPGQSLTLIATANQGSEATYESGFVIDKFPISRPNLTFSTLTVSNMSPEDSSIYLCSAMFGYGYTFGSGTRLTVV.

V and J are TRBV6-5 and TRBJ2-2, with TRBD1 as a possible D gene (5 bases). Germline values: CDR1 MNHEY, CDR2 SVGAGI. V was shortened by 5 bases and J by 1 base, with 8 bases between the two germline ends. CDR3 length: 14 amino acids. CDR3 amino acids: CASSIQGNTGELFF. The CDR3 DNA is TGTGCCAGCAGTATCCAGGGGAACACCGGGGAGCTGTTTTTT.

The V and J genes are TRBV11-1 and TRBJ1-6; D unclear. There are 13 residues in the CDR3. Germline CDR1 is SGHAT and CDR2 is FQDESV (reference sequence). V lost 6 bases and J 9 bases, leaving 12 bases between the germline ends. CDR3 nucleotide sequence: TGTGCCAGCAGTTCCGGGTCCGCTTCACCCCTCCACTTT. Its translation: CASSSGSASPLHF.

J is TRBJ2-1 and V is TRBV18; D not certain. With 3 bases removed from V and 2 bases from J, the gap between germline ends came to 11 bases. The CDR3 is 15 amino acids. Germline V gene data show CDR1 as KGHSH and CDR2 as LQKENI. The DNA for the CDR3 is TGTGCCAGCTCACCCCTGGATATAACCTACAATGAGCAGTTCTTC. Translation: CASSPLDITYNEQFF.